The entry below gives a single T cell receptor (beta chain) sequence along with its context. Its antigen is still unknown. Qualities for individual bases were not recorded, and no much larger clone is one base off. This sample is part of a study of human T cells and chemical hapten exposure (dated by TCRdb to the early 2020s). As for the study more broadly: For sensitization, 2% DPC in acetone was applied to a 2 cm by 2 cm area of upper inner arm skin. Patients additionally received weekly therapeutic DPC doses to the scalp throughout the approximately 24-week study period. Patch testing on the upper back used Finn chambers containing 0.01% DPC, with scoring done after 6 days according to International Contact Dermatitis Research Group standards. The mostly female patient cohort included alopecia areata with under or over 50% scalp involvement, alopecia totalis and alopecia universalis. The libraries were sequenced as a pool, and the TCR yield per sample differed mostly because of small variations in library volumes within the pool. The study tracked peripheral blood TCR repertoire changes in vivo during primary and secondary sensitization to the hapten diphenylcyclopropenone (DPC) in alopecia patients. Patient blood was sampled pre-sensitization (week 0) and at 2, 6 and about 24 weeks after DPC sensitization. Around 30 alopecia patients provided blood for TCR sequencing at one to four time points (pre-sensitization, 2, 6 and 24 weeks).

Overall study outcomes, separate from this receptor: Patch test score correlated positively with the number of PT1 expanded TCRs, reaching significance at thresholds 8, 16 and 32 but not at 4. DPC sensitization did not change the number of TCRs with a frequency above 1 in 1000, and there was no evidence of changes in global repertoire structure. After repeated subsampling, changes were observed in the strength of the expansion versus patch-test correlation and in the threshold at which the correlation became significant. All patients had alopecia, a presumed autoimmune disease, so their immune response might differ from that of healthy individuals. Expanded TCRs formed significantly more large CDR3 similarity clusters than pre-sensitization or healthy control sets, consistent with antigen-driven responses.

The sample's time point label, in plain terms: patch test 3, about 24 weeks after DPC sensitization. The treatment or condition label corresponds to: therapeutic diphenylcyclopropenone sensitization with weekly scalp DPC. At every patch-test visit, the blood draw took place before the patch test was put on. To be eligible, patients had to be aged 18 to 70, diagnosed with alopecia and judged suitable for DPC therapy, while pregnant patients were excluded. Total RNA was isolated from unfractionated whole blood collected in Tempus Blood RNA tubes. CDR1 and CDR2 (MDHEN, SYDVKM) derive from the germline V gene. CDR3 length: 16 amino acids, cysteine to phenylalanine. The sequence is cut down to CDR3 DNA, 48 bases in frame from base 1. V trim: 3 bases; J trim: 4 bases; unmatched bases: 8. The library was generated by RACE. The sequencing machine was a NextSeq 500. During library preparation, unique molecular identifiers were attached to individual cDNA molecules so that TCRs could be counted quantitatively and reproducibly. From each blood RNA sample, both TCR alpha and TCR beta chains were sequenced. As for the authors' bioinformatics: A median of roughly 98,000 TCRs per sample was observed, with a range of roughly 23,224 to 700,000. The Decombinator software suite was used to annotate the V, J and CDR3 of the TCR reads. For the PS versus PT1 abundance plots, all samples were subsampled to the same number of TCRs (28,000). TCRs were defined as expanded if absent before sensitization and observed at least eight times at the 2-week time point. TCRdb passed the public sequencing reads through fastp at Q25 and MiXCR, retaining productive beta sequences. CDR3 protein duplicates are merged, each entry listing the most common genes and DNA. TCRdb assigned the V and J calls; the authors' analysis was not used. The sample table holds around 200,000 distinct CDR3 sequences, of which about 25% were seen once. Clones ranked in the top ten supply 2% to 2.5% of the sample.

This TCR derives from a woman aged 40 to 50 with alopecia areata. Some clones in this sample may be carry-over from other donors' samples. The chain was built from TRBV28 and TRBJ2-1; the junction holds 8 bases that match TRBD2. Sequenced material: whole blood, taken in connection with sensitization to the hapten diphenylcyclopropenone (DPC). The sequence in DNA is TGTGCCAGCAGTTTCTCCCTAGCGGGCCGATACAATGAGCAGTTCTTC. The resulting protein is CASSFSLAGRYNEQFF.